A selection of T cell receptor beta chains follows, all from one sample in a study of CD8+CD57+ T cells in acquired aplastic anemia. Each CDR3 protein gets one entry after TCRdb re-called the reads with MiXCR. Among some 170,000 distinct CDR3 sequences, 35% to 55% were seen once, and the ten largest hold 1.1%. The sample was sorted CD4+, CD8+, or CD8+CD57+ T cells (not recorded which) from PBMCs. These receptors all come from a human donor in good health. Each CDR3 is given with its conserved first and last residue. The D gene is left open where the match is weak. Only part of the rows carry a size: once, few, many, or a class if the clone is expanded.

TRBD2 | TRBJ2-5 | TRBV5-6 | 15 | - | CASSLAGSLAGTQYF | TGTGCCAGCAGCTTGGCGGGGAGTCTAGCGGGGACCCAGTACTTC
- | TRBJ1-2 | TRBV4-2 | 12 | many | CASSSGSYGYTF | TGTGCCAGCAGCTCAGGTTCCTATGGCTACACCTTC
- | TRBJ1-5 | TRBV25-1 | 17 | - | CASSPGINIISNRPQHF | TGTGCCAGCAGCCCCGGGATAAACATCATTAGCAATCGGCCCCAGCATTTT
- | TRBJ2-1 | TRBV10-2 | 11 | many | CASSEVDEQFF | TGCGCCAGCAGTGAGGTTGATGAGCAGTTCTTC
- | TRBJ1-2 | TRBV7-8 | 13 | many | CASSFSENYGYTF | TGTGCCAGCAGCTTCTCGGAGAACTATGGCTACACCTTC
TRBD1 | TRBJ2-7 | TRBV6-1 | 14 | many | CASSDRTGSDEQYF | TGTGCCAGCAGTGATAGGACAGGGTCGGACGAGCAGTACTTC
- | TRBJ2-7 | TRBV7-8 | 14 | - | CASSLGQLLYEQYF | TGTGCCAGCAGCTTGGGGCAGCTTCTCTACGAGCAGTACTTC
- | TRBJ2-7 | TRBV15 | 15 | - | CATSRGGLASYEQYF | TGTGCCACCAGCAGAGGAGGGTTGGCCTCCTACGAGCAGTACTTC
TRBD1 | TRBJ2-3 | TRBV3-1 | 14 | - | CASSPRDRENTQYF | TGTGCCAGCAGCCCCCGGGACAGGGAAAATACGCAGTATTTT
TRBD2 | TRBJ2-7 | TRBV15 | 15 | many | CATRGAGGHPYEQYF | TGTGCCACCCGAGGCGCGGGAGGACATCCTTACGAGCAGTACTTC
TRBD1 | TRBJ1-5 | TRBV18 | 17 | - | CASSLMDRAYSNQPQHF | TGTGCCAGCTCACTCATGGACAGGGCTTATAGCAATCAGCCCCAGCATTTT
- | TRBJ2-1 | TRBV12-3/TRBV12-4 | 22 | - | CASSLYQRGFGLNDPPYNEQFF | TGTGCCAGCAGTTTATATCAGAGGGGATTTGGACTCAACGATCCCCCCTACAATGAGCAGTTCTTC
- | TRBJ2-7 | TRBV20-1 | 12 | - | CSARSPAYEQYF | TGCAGTGCTAGATCGCCAGCCTACGAGCAGTACTTC
- | TRBJ1-2 | TRBV6-5 | 14 | many | CASSYSQGQGGYTF | TGTGCCAGCAGTTACTCGCAGGGGCAAGGTGGCTACACCTTC
TRBD1 | TRBJ2-7 | TRBV10-3 | 13 | many | CASNRDSTYEQYF | TGTGCCAGCAACCGGGACAGCACTTACGAGCAGTACTTC
- | TRBJ1-4 | TRBV7-9 | 15 | many | CASSPYKGRNEKLFF | TGTGCCAGCAGCCCGTATAAGGGGCGTAATGAAAAACTGTTTTTT
TRBD2 | TRBJ2-5 | TRBV5-1 | 15 | - | CASSFYAGEQETQYF | TGCGCCAGCAGCTTTTACGCGGGGGAACAAGAGACCCAGTACTTC
TRBD2 | TRBJ2-7 | TRBV20-1 | 15 | many | CSAPPRLAGGYEQYF | TGCAGTGCGCCGCCCAGGCTAGCGGGGGGTTACGAGCAGTACTTC
- | TRBJ2-7 | TRBV3-1 | 13 | many | CASSQELGVEQYF | TGTGCCAGCAGCCAAGAGTTGGGCGTCGAGCAGTACTTC
TRBD1 | TRBJ2-1 | TRBV10-3 | 13 | few | CAISKTGDNEQFF | TGTGCCATCAGCAAGACAGGGGACAATGAGCAGTTCTTC
TRBD1 | TRBJ2-1 | TRBV20-1 | 13 | - | CSASWGTGNEQFF | TGCAGTGCTAGCTGGGGGACAGGTAATGAGCAGTTCTTC
- | TRBJ2-3 | TRBV29-1 | 13 | many | CSVALLGPDTQYF | TGCAGCGTTGCTCTCCTAGGTCCAGATACGCAGTATTTT
- | TRBJ1-2 | TRBV3-1 | 14 | - | CASSPFQGIYGYTF | TGTGCCAGCAGCCCCTTTCAGGGAATCTATGGCTACACCTTC